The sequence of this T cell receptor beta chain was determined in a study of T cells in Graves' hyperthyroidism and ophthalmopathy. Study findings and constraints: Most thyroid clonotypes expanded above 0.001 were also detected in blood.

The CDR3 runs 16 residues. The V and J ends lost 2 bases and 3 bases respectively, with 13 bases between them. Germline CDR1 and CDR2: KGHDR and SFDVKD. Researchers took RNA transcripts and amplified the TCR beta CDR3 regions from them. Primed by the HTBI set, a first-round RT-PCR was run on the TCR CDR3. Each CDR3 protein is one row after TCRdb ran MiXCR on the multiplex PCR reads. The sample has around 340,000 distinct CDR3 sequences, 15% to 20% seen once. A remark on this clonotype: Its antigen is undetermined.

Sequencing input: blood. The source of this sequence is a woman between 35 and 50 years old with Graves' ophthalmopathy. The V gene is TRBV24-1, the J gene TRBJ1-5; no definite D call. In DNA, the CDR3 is TGTGCCACCAGTGATTCCTTTGACGGACCCAATCAGCCCCAGCATTTT. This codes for CATSDSFDGPNQPQHF.